The clone carrying this T cell receptor (beta chain) has only a few counts. Its antigen is still unknown. This entry comes from a study of T-cell memory formation after mild COVID-19. Overall study findings and caveats: Clones that contracted clustered mainly in CM and EM if CD4+ and in EMRA if CD8+. Whether day 37 second-wave clones are SARS-CoV-2-specific was not confirmed.

Germline CDR1 is SQVTM and CDR2 is ANQGSEA. CDR3 length: 18 residues. Deletions cut 4 bases from V and 5 bases from J, with 30 bases between. MiXCR, run by TCRdb on the 5' RACE reads, gives a single entry per CDR3 protein. The sample shows some 490,000 distinct CDR3 sequences, over 15% of them seen only once. Sequenced material: PBMCs or a T cell subset sorted from them (not recorded which). The sequence derives from an adult woman who had mild COVID-19 (a few samples of this study predate the infection). Cell type and time point are not known. V usage is TRBV29-1 and J usage is TRBJ2-7; TRBD2 is a possible D gene (9 bases). CDR3 sequence reads: CSVGAGGYISGSTNEQYF. The CDR3 DNA sequence: TGCAGCGTTGGTGCAGGGGGCTATATTAGCGGGAGTACGAACGAGCAGTACTTC.